The subject of this entry is one T cell receptor beta chain. Original analysis: The authors estimated nucleated cell counts from reference gene primer amplification. Assay: immunoSEQ multiplex PCR; the TCRdb copy retains only in-frame clones and omits some. V and J calls and clone size are given by that table; D and trimming were obtained from the DNA. The repertoire holds approximately 70,000 clones, over 80% seen once, with roughly an eighth in the top ten. Trimming shortened V by 6 bases and J by 4 bases, and 15 bases separated the two germline ends. The length of the CDR3 is 14 residues. The germline V gene has CDR1 SNHLY and CDR2 FYNNEI. This specimen belongs to a study of blood T cell repertoires in COVID-19. Study information: Acute and convalescent COVID-19 specimens originated in the United States, Italy and Spain. Nucleic acid was either cDNA or gDNA, and it came from T cells, B-cell-depleted T cells, or PBMCs.

The source is a woman older than 75 with acute or convalescent COVID-19. Sequencing was performed on peripheral blood. The rearrangement joins TRBV2 to TRBJ1-2; D is unclear. CDR3 amino acids: CASREREGAYGYTF. CDR3 bases: TGTGCCAGCAGAGAACGGGAGGGAGCCTATGGCTACACCTTC.